The 14 T cell receptor beta chains reported below all come from one sample, sequenced in a study of shared clonotypes between healthy human individuals. TCRdb keeps only in-frame clones here, not all; method: immunoSEQ multiplex PCR. This sample has 470,000 or so clones, with approximately 84% found just once. The material sequenced was PBMCs. These receptors were taken from a woman aged 40-49 years in good health. Some clones in this sample may be carry-over from other donors' samples.

As regards this clone: This may be a read error: a much more frequent sequence differs by one nucleotide. This chain joins TRBV7-9 and TRBJ2-3, with a possible D match to TRBD2 (5 bases). Germline values: CDR1 SEHNR, CDR2 FQNEAQ (reference sequence). The V end lost 0 bases, the J end lost 4 bases, and 8 bases lay between the germline ends. The CDR3 loop spans 14 amino acids. CDR3 amino acids: CASSLAGVADTQYF. For the CDR3, the DNA is TGTGCCAGCAGCTTAGCGGGAGTAGCAGATACGCAGTATTTT.

Many counts were recorded for this clone. The chain joins TRBV10-3 to TRBJ2-3, with D maybe TRBD1 (6 bases). Germline loops: CDR1 ENHRY, CDR2 SYGVKD. The V gene lost 6 bases and the J gene lost 3 bases, with 16 bases spanning the gap. The length of the CDR3 is 15 residues. The CDR3 region is CAISRARGGTDTQYF. The CDR3 region has the DNA TGTGCCATCAGCCGTGCCAGGGGCGGAACAGATACGCAGTATTTT.

This chain connects TRBV6-5 to TRBJ2-7, with 8 bases lining up with TRBD1. This CDR3 has 15 residues. Germline V lookup: CDR1 MNHEY, CDR2 SVGAGI. V lost 6 bases to trimming and J lost 4 bases; unmatched junction nucleotides: 11. CDR3 residues: CASSRDRGTFYEQYF. CDR3 in DNA: TGTGCCAGCAGCCGCGACAGGGGCACCTTTTACGAGCAGTACTTC.

The chain couples TRBV4-1 to TRBJ2-1, with D perhaps matching TRBD2 (5 bases). CDR3 length: 14 amino acids. Germline CDR1 is MGHRA and CDR2 is YSYEKL. V shed 3 bases and J shed 4 bases, with 10 bases lying between them. CDR3 amino acids: CASSQRAGYNEQFF. CDR3 DNA sequence: TGCGCCAGCAGCCAGAGGGCCGGATACAATGAGCAGTTCTTC.

This clone came up a few times. A much larger clone is a single base away; this may be a read error. The chain is built from TRBV18 and TRBJ2-5, with D unclear. In germline, CDR1 is KGHSH, CDR2 LQKENI. This CDR3 has 14 amino acids. DNA for the CDR3: TGTGCCAGCTCACCACCGAACGGGCAAGAGGCCCAGTACTTC. Translated, it gives CASSPPNGQEAQYF.

In regard to this clone: A single base is all that separates this from a far larger clone, so a read error is likely. At the DNA level, this CDR3 is encoded by other sequences in the same sample as well. The CDR3 coding sequence is TGTGCAAGCAATGGCGGGACTAGCTCCTACGAGCAGTACTTC. Protein sequence: CASNGGTSSYEQYF. The chain joins TRBV28 to TRBJ2-7, with 8 bases matching TRBD2. Germline lookup yields CDR1 MDHEN and CDR2 SYDVKM. The CDR3 length is 14 residues. Looking up the rest from reference TRBV28 and TRBJ2-7 gives the full variable domain: DVKVTQSSRYLVKRTGEKVFLECVQDMDHENMFWYRQDPGLGLRLIYFSYDVKMKEKGDIPEGYSVSREKKERFSLILESASTNQTSMYLCASNGGTSSYEQYFGPGTRLTVT.

The genes are TRBV14 and TRBJ2-5, with a weak D call TRBD2 (5 bases). Trimming cost V 5 bases and J 5 bases, with 9 bases left between them. From germline, CDR1 is SGHDN and CDR2 FVKESK. This CDR3 has 12 amino acids. DNA for the CDR3: TGTGCCAGCAGCGGCGGGTGGGAGACCCAGTACTTC. It specifies CASSGGWETQYF.

This clone has just one count. This chain uses TRBV29-1 with TRBJ2-7; D ambiguous. This CDR3 contains 12 residues. Trimming pared 4 bases from V and 0 bases from J, leaving 7 bases between. Germline CDR1 SQVTM, CDR2 ANQGSEA. CDR3 region: CSVGVSSYEQYF. CDR3 DNA sequence: TGCAGCGTTGGGGTCAGCTCCTACGAGCAGTACTTC.

V is TRBV4-2 and J is TRBJ2-7; D is possibly TRBD1 or TRBD2 (5 bases each). Trimming stripped 2 bases from V and 3 bases from J, with 23 bases between. Per the germline V gene, CDR1 is LGHNA and CDR2 is YNFKEQ. The CDR3 sequence is 18 residues long. CDR3 region: CASSQWGDRTGRVYEQYF. CDR3 DNA: TGTGCCAGCAGCCAATGGGGCGACCGGACTGGCCGAGTCTACGAGCAGTACTTC.

Of note for this clone: A far larger clone is a single base away, which makes a read error likely. The same CDR3 is also encoded by other DNA sequences in this sample. The J gene is TRBJ1-4, the V gene TRBV29-1, with 9 bases fitting TRBD1. The CDR3 has 16 amino acids. Per germline, CDR1 SQVTM and CDR2 ANQGSEA. V shed 7 bases and J 8 bases; nucleotides not matched to a gene: 17. The CDR3 reads CSGPLRRDREDEKLFF. The CDR3 DNA reads as TGCAGCGGCCCTCTCCGCCGGGACAGGGAGGACGAAAAACTGTTTTTT.

This clone was seen more than once but under ten times. The sample contains more than one DNA sequence encoding this CDR3. V gene TRBV5-1 combines with J gene TRBJ2-5; no clear D. The germline V gene encodes CDR1 SGHRS and CDR2 YFSETQ. This CDR3 is built from 11 residues. Trimming took off 0 bases at V and 5 bases at J, with 2 bases between the two ends. This CDR3 is CASSLEETQYF. The CDR3, as DNA: TGCGCCAGCAGCTTGGAGGAGACCCAGTACTTC.

Note on this clone: A far more abundant clone sits one base away, making this likely a read error. The sample holds other DNA sequences that translate to the same CDR3. CDR3 in DNA: TGTGCTAGCAGTGATCGGTGGGAAGGGGTCATTCAGTACTTC. Amino acid sequence: CASSDRWEGVIQYF. V and J are TRBV2 and TRBJ2-4; possible D gene TRBD1, 5 bases. Germline lookup yields CDR1 SNHLY and CDR2 FYNNEI. CDR3 size: 14 residues. The whole variable domain, filled in from reference TRBV2 and TRBJ2-4, reads EPEVTQTPSHQVTQMGQEVILRCVPISNHLYFYWYRQILGQKVEFLVSFYNNEISEKSEIFDDQFSVERPDGSNFTLKIRSTKLEDSAMYFCASSDRWEGVIQYFGAGTRLSVL.

The rearrangement joins TRBV7-2 to TRBJ2-5; 12 bases align to TRBD2. The CDR3 totals 15 residues. Trimming removed 5 bases from V and 5 bases from J; junction bases left unmatched: 6. From germline, CDR1 is SGHTA and CDR2 FQGNSA. CDR3 loop: CASSPNLAGGETQYF. The CDR3 DNA sequence: TGTGCCAGCAGCCCCAACCTAGCGGGAGGGGAGACCCAGTACTTC.

The genes are TRBV11-3 and TRBJ2-3; no definite D call. CDR1 and CDR2 from the germline V gene are SGHNT and YENEEA. This CDR3 spans 13 amino acids. V gave up 10 bases and J gave up 7 bases, with 18 bases separating them. CDR3 bases: TGTGCCATCTGGGTCGGTCACCTTTATACGCAGTATTTT. The encoded protein is CAIWVGHLYTQYF.